The 11 T cell receptor beta chains reported below all come from one sample, sequenced in a study of shared clonotypes between healthy human individuals. As defined, naive CD8 cells were CD45RO-negative and positively selected for CCR7, with terminally differentiated effector memory CD45RA+ cells excluded. The protocol was immunoSEQ multiplex PCR, while the TCRdb copy is restricted to in-frame clones and leaves out a portion. The table records 1.5 million to 2.5 million clones, about 95% of them present only once. What was sequenced was naive CD8+ T cells sorted from blood. The receptor set was obtained from a man between 18 and 29 years old in good health.

This rearrangement joins TRBV2 to TRBJ2-3; D gene unclear. Trimming pared 10 bases from V and 0 bases from J, leaving 11 bases between. The CDR3 is 13 amino acids. The germline gives CDR1 SNHLY, CDR2 FYNNEI. CDR3 amino acids: CAKDPSSTDTQYF. The DNA for the CDR3 is TGTGCCAAGGACCCCTCTAGCACAGATACGCAGTATTTT.

The genes are TRBV21-1 and TRBJ1-6; the DNA was not used to check the table's D call, TRBD1. TRBV21-1 is a recognized pseudogene. The CDR3 sequence is 17 residues long. This chain's CDR3 is CASNPWTPSSYNSPLHF. For the CDR3, the DNA is TGTGCCAGCAACCCCTGGACACCGAGCTCCTATAATTCACCCCTCCACTTT.

The table lists this clone with a count of one. The chain couples TRBV27 to TRBJ2-1; D is perhaps TRBD2 (6 bases). The germline CDR1 and CDR2 sequences are MNHEY and SMNVEV (reference sequence). V lost 5 bases to trimming and J lost 6 bases, with 20 bases between them. This CDR3 comprises 16 residues. CDR3 nucleotides: TGTGCCAGCAGTGCTACTCCCGGGGGTGTCGGCAATGAGCAGTTCTTC. Protein product: CASSATPGGVGNEQFF.

This chain joins TRBV10-3 and TRBJ1-5; 8 positions agree with TRBD1. With V trimmed by 2 bases and J by 5 bases, 2 bases remained unmatched. CDR3 length: 14 residues. Germline CDR1 is ENHRY and CDR2 is SYGVKD. The CDR3 DNA follows: TGTGCCATCAGTGAGGAACAGGGGGATCAGCCCCAGCATTTT. This sequence encodes CAISEEQGDQPQHF.

The chain employs TRBV6-5 and TRBJ2-1; D remains unclear. This CDR3 region has 13 residues. Between the trimmed V and J ends, which lost 2 bases and 4 bases, there was a span of 6 bases. In germline, CDR1 is MNHEY, CDR2 SVGAGI. The CDR3 loop reads CASSYEEYNEQFF. The CDR3 DNA reads as TGTGCCAGCAGTTACGAAGAGTACAATGAGCAGTTCTTC.

V usage is TRBV4-1 and J usage is TRBJ2-7, with D hard to call. V lost 1 base and J 2 bases, leaving 12 bases between the germline ends. Germline CDR1 and CDR2: MGHRA and YSYEKL. The CDR3 consists of 15 residues. This CDR3 reads CASSQVGQAPYEQYF. The CDR3, as DNA: TGCGCCAGCAGCCAAGTCGGCCAGGCTCCCTACGAGCAGTACTTC.

The chain has TRBV20-1 and TRBJ2-7; 8 positions match TRBD2. CDR1 and CDR2 (germline): DFQATT, SNEGSKA (reference sequence). After removal of 7 bases from V and 3 bases from J, the junction contained 2 bases not matched to a gene. The length of the CDR3 is 11 residues. CDR3 loop: CSVREVYEQYF. Here the CDR3 DNA reads TGCAGTGTGCGGGAGGTCTACGAGCAGTACTTC.

V and J are TRBV27 and TRBJ2-7, with TRBD2 identical over 15 bases. Germline CDR1 and CDR2: MNHEY and SMNVEV (reference sequence). The ends lost 0 bases at V and 7 bases at J; junction bases unmatched: 4. This CDR3 comprises 16 residues. CDR3 coding DNA: TGTGCCAGCAGTTTATCTGGGGGACTAGCGGGAGGTGAGCAGTACTTC. Its protein is CASSLSGGLAGGEQYF.

To note about this clone: The identical CDR3 is also encoded by other nucleotide sequences in the sample. The genes are TRBV7-6 and TRBJ2-7; possible D gene TRBD1, 6 bases. Germline values: CDR1 SGHVS, CDR2 FNYEAQ. V was cut by 1 base and J by 3 bases, with 7 bases left in between. The CDR3 covers 13 residues. CDR3 DNA: TGTGCCAGCAGCTTAGAACAGGGCTACGAGCAGTACTTC. Its protein product is CASSLEQGYEQYF.

The chain is built from TRBV4-1 and TRBJ2-7; TRBD1 aligns across 9 bases. With 1 base clipped from V and 3 bases from J, the junction kept 4 bases outside the gene matches. The CDR3 totals 15 residues. The germline CDR1 and CDR2 sequences are MGHRA and YSYEKL. In nucleotides, the CDR3 is TGCGCCAGCAGCCAAGCAGAGACAGGGGGCTACGAGCAGTACTTC. It specifies CASSQAETGGYEQYF.

The chain couples TRBV7-6 to TRBJ1-4, with D hard to call. V lost 8 bases and J lost 8, with 15 bases in between. The CDR3 consists of 13 residues. Looked up from germline, CDR1 is SGHVS and CDR2 is FNYEAQ. The CDR3 reads CASGTYNSEKLFF. The CDR3 bases are TGTGCCAGCGGAACATACAACTCCGAAAAACTGTTTTTT.